This passage covers 12 T cell receptor beta chains from one sample sequenced in a study of a mutant IDH1 vaccine in newly diagnosed glioma. Time point indicated: week 35, safety follow-up. Topical imiquimod was applied with each vaccine dose, which held 300 ug of mutant IDH1 20-mer peptide. The assay was immunoSEQ multiplex PCR, and TCRdb's table has in-frame clones only and misses some. The table records roughly 38,000 clones, 85% to 90% of them present only once. Which antigens these TCRs recognize remains unknown. Source: PBMCs, taken from a glioma patient whose treatment included an IDH1 peptide vaccine. These receptors were collected from a man in his forties with glioma.

This chain uses TRBV30 with TRBJ1-6, with TRBD1 as a possible D gene (5 bases). The germline CDR1 and CDR2 sequences are GTSNPN and SVGIG (reference sequence). Trimming removed 0 bases at V and 6 bases at J, with 12 bases between. There are 15 residues in the CDR3. CDR3 amino acids: CAWSVMGPANSPLHF. The CDR3 region has the DNA TGTGCCTGGAGTGTCATGGGACCTGCTAATTCACCCCTCCACTTT.

This chain links TRBV7-9 with TRBJ2-7; 8 positions match TRBD1. The V and J ends lost 0 bases and 5 bases, in that order; junction bases with no gene match: 9. The CDR3 contains 16 residues. Germline assignment: CDR1 SEHNR and CDR2 FQNEAQ (reference sequence). The CDR3 here is CASSLARVQGANEQYF. CDR3 in DNA: TGTGCCAGCAGCTTAGCAAGGGTGCAGGGGGCGAACGAGCAGTACTTC.

V usage is TRBV6-5 and J usage is TRBJ2-1; perhaps TRBD2 as D (6 bases). From germline, CDR1 is MNHEY and CDR2 SVGAGI. This CDR3 spans 12 amino acids. V was cut by 8 bases and J by 4 bases, with 9 bases left in between. The CDR3 DNA follows: TGTGCCAGCCGCGGGGTTTACAATGAGCAGTTCTTC. As protein: CASRGVYNEQFF.

The CDR3 DNA reads TGTGCCAGCAGCGCTCTAGGTCAGCCCCAGCATTTT. Amino acid sequence: CASSALGQPQHF. The chain combines TRBV7-9 with TRBJ1-5; no clear D. CDR1 is SEHNR and CDR2 is FQNEAQ in the germline V gene (reference sequence). CDR3 size: 12 residues. The ends were cut back, 5 bases at V and 6 bases at J, with 8 bases in the middle.

The CDR3 DNA follows: TGTGCCAGTAGTCTAAAGAAGGGGGCAGGCACTGAAGCTTTCTTT. Translating it yields CASSLKKGAGTEAFF. The chain couples TRBV19 to TRBJ1-1; 7 bases line up with TRBD1. This CDR3 contains 15 residues. The germline CDR1 and CDR2 sequences are LNHDA and SQIVND (reference sequence). The V gene end was trimmed by 5 bases and the J gene end by 4 bases; junction bases not matched to a gene: 10.

The CDR3 coding sequence is TGTGCCAGCAGCTACGACCTGAACACTGAAGCTTTCTTT. Its protein is CASSYDLNTEAFF. J is TRBJ1-1 and V is TRBV5-6; no definite D call. CDR3 length equals 13 residues. Germline values: CDR1 SGHDT, CDR2 YYEEEE. Trimming removed 3 bases from V and 0 bases from J, with 6 bases in between.

The rearrangement uses TRBV5-1 and TRBJ2-2; the D is unclear. This CDR3 comprises 14 residues. Trimming shortened V by 1 base and J by 2 bases, and 6 bases separated the two germline ends. Germline V CDR1 and CDR2: SGHRS, YFSETQ. The CDR3: CASSLNLNTGELFF. The CDR3 bases are TGCGCCAGCAGCTTGAACCTTAACACCGGGGAGCTGTTTTTT. The variable domain in full, with the rest retrieved from reference TRBV5-1 and TRBJ2-2, is KAGVTQTPRYLIKTRGQQVTLSCSPISGHRSVSWYQQTPGQGLQFLFEYFSETQRNKGNFPGRFSGRQFSNSRSEMNVSTLELGDSALYLCASSLNLNTGELFFGEGSRLTVL.

The chain has TRBV15 and TRBJ2-5; TRBD1 agrees at 9 bases. CDR3 length: 17 amino acids. V gave up 0 bases and J gave up 5 bases; unmatched junction bases: 10. CDR1 LNHNV and CDR2 YYDKDF come from the germline V gene (reference sequence). The CDR3 sequence: CATSRERPGQGTETQYF. The CDR3 DNA is TGTGCCACCAGCAGAGAACGGCCGGGACAGGGAACGGAGACCCAGTACTTC.

The V call is TRBV4-3, the J call TRBJ2-5; TRBD2 might be the D (5 bases). This CDR3 is built from 15 residues. V was shortened by 6 bases and J by 2 bases, with 16 bases between the two germline ends. The germline gives CDR1 LGHNA, CDR2 YSLEER. Here the CDR3 DNA reads TGCGCCAGCAGTCGGACTGAGGCTTTTCAAGAGACCCAGTACTTC. Its translation: CASSRTEAFQETQYF.

This chain uses TRBV19 with TRBJ2-1, with 9 bases aligning to TRBD1. The CDR3 runs 15 residues. V lost 5 bases and J lost 6; bases outside the gene matches: 8. CDR1 and CDR2 from the germline V gene are LNHDA and SQIVND (reference sequence). CDR3 nucleotide sequence: TGTGCCAGTAGTGCGGGGACAGGGATACCCAATGAGCAGTTCTTC. Translated: CASSAGTGIPNEQFF.

This chain uses TRBV5-5 with TRBJ1-1; D is possibly TRBD1 (6 bases). Germline V gene sequence: CDR1 SGHKS, CDR2 YYEKEE (reference sequence). Trimming shortened V by 2 bases and J by 0 bases, and 8 bases separated the two germline ends. The CDR3 length is 14 residues. In DNA, the CDR3 is TGTGCCAGCAGCTTTGGGGACATGAACACTGAAGCTTTCTTT. As protein: CASSFGDMNTEAFF.

The chain combines TRBV6-5 with TRBJ1-5; D unresolved. This CDR3 comprises 13 residues. Germline V gives CDR1 MNHEY, CDR2 SVGAGI. V dropped 4 bases and J dropped 5 bases, with 9 bases sitting between them. CDR3 sequence: CASSFGPDQPQHF. The DNA of the CDR3 is TGTGCCAGCAGTTTTGGGCCTGATCAGCCCCAGCATTTT.